The subject of this entry is one TCR beta chain. The data originate from a study of blood T cell repertoires in COVID-19. For the study at large: PBMCs, B-cell-depleted T cells, or T cells provided the cDNA or gDNA that made up the material.

From germline, CDR1 is SGHNT and CDR2 YYREEE (reference sequence). This CDR3 spans 14 amino acids. V gave up 3 bases and J gave up 12 bases; unmatched junction bases: 10. The table came from immunoSEQ multiplex PCR; TCRdb's copy has only in-frame clones and leaves some out. The sample consists of 150,000 to 200,000 clones, almost 85% of them appearing once. The sequenced material came from peripheral blood. The chain has TRBV5-4 and TRBJ1-4, with TRBD1 identical over 8 bases. This sequence originates from a woman of 80 years or more with acute or convalescent COVID-19. CDR3 sequence reads: CASSSSGQGRELFF. The DNA of the CDR3 is TGTGCCAGCAGCTCGTCCGGACAGGGTAGGGAACTGTTTTTT.